Below, 7 T cell receptor beta chains from the same sample are listed, as sequenced in a study of blood T cell repertoires in COVID-19. Measured with immunoSEQ multiplex PCR; TCRdb has only the in-frame clones, and not every one. Among around 45,000 clones, 83% were seen once, and the ten largest hold 8% to 10%. Sequenced material: peripheral blood. All receptors derive from an older man in a cohort sampled during active COVID-19.

The V gene is TRBV7-9, the J gene TRBJ2-1; TRBD2 matches at 8 bases. The CDR3 sequence is 18 residues long. The ends lost 5 bases at V and 5 bases at J; junction bases unmatched: 17. Looked up from germline, CDR1 is SEHNR and CDR2 is FQNEAQ (reference sequence). The CDR3 nucleotides are TGTGCCAGCAGCCCCATGTTCCCTGCGGGAGGCTCTAACAATGAGCAGTTCTTC. This encodes CASSPMFPAGGSNNEQFF.

V gene TRBV6-2 or TRBV6-3 combines with J gene TRBJ2-7; D not resolved. This CDR3 contains 14 residues. V lost 5 bases, J lost 3 bases, and 14 bases lay in between. Germline V CDR1 and CDR2: MNHEY, SVGEGT. The CDR3 here is CASSDPGYLYEQYF. The CDR3 region has the DNA TGTGCCAGCAGTGACCCCGGGTACCTCTACGAGCAGTACTTC.

The chain joins TRBV27 to TRBJ1-1, with TRBD1 matching 8 bases. V shed 6 bases and J 3 bases; nucleotides not matched to a gene: 6. Germline loops: CDR1 MNHEY, CDR2 SMNVEV (reference sequence). CDR3 length: 14 residues. The CDR3: CASRTDRGHTEAFF. Here the CDR3 DNA reads TGTGCCAGCAGAACAGACAGGGGCCACACTGAAGCTTTCTTT.

The rearrangement uses TRBV5-1 and TRBJ1-1; 8 nucleotides align to TRBD1. The CDR3 runs to 12 residues. Germline V gene sequence: CDR1 SGHRS, CDR2 YFSETQ. V trimming: 3 bases; J trimming: 8 bases; junction bases outside the gene matches: 3. In DNA form, the CDR3 reads TGCGCCAGCAGCTCGACAGGGGAGGAAGCTTTCTTT. This codes for CASSSTGEEAFF.

This clone was seen a few times. CDR3 protein: CASSLAVRGGMNTEAFF. As DNA, the CDR3 is TGCGCCAGCAGCTTGGCCGTCAGGGGAGGGATGAACACTGAAGCTTTCTTT. The chain uses TRBV5-1 and TRBJ1-1; TRBD1 is a possible D gene (6 bases). The CDR3 extends over 17 amino acids. Deletions cut 0 bases from V and 0 bases from J, with 15 bases between. Germline V gene lookup returns CDR1 SGHRS and CDR2 YFSETQ.

This clone is a singleton in its sample. The rearrangement links TRBV6-5 to TRBJ1-4; unclear D gene. Trimming took off 6 bases at V and 8 bases at J, with 16 bases between the two ends. The germline CDR1 and CDR2 sequences are MNHEY and SVGAGI. The CDR3 extends over 14 amino acids. The CDR3 here is CASRSGGIGEKLFF. The CDR3 DNA follows: TGTGCCAGCAGGTCCGGAGGCATAGGGGAAAAACTGTTTTTT.

This clone appeared a single time. The chain combines TRBV6-5 with TRBJ2-7, with 11 bases identical to TRBD2. Germline assignment: CDR1 MNHEY and CDR2 SVGAGI. The CDR3 covers 14 residues. J was trimmed by 4 bases and V by 7 bases; bases with no gene match: 6. The CDR3 DNA is TGTGCCAGCAAGTTGGCTAGCGGGAGGTACGAGCAGTACTTC. Its protein product is CASKLASGRYEQYF.